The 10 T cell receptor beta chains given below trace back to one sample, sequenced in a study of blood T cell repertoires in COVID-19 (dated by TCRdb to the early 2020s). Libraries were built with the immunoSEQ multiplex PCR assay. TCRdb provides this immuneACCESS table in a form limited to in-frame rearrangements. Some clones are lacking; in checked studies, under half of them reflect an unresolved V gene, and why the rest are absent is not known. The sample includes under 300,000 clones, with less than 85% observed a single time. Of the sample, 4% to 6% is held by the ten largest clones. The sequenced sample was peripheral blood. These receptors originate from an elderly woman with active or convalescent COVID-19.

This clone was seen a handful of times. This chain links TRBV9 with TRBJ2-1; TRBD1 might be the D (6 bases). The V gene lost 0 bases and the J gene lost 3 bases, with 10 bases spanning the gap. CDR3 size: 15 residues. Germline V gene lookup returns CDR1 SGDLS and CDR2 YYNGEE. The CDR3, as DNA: TGTGCCAGCAGCGTAGGGACAGCCAGCTACAATGAGCAGTTCTTC. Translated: CASSVGTASYNEQFF.

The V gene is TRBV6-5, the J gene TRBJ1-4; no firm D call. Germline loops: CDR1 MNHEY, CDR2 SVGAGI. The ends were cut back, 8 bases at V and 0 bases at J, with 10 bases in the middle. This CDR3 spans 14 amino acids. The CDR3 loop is CASAPRSTNEKLFF. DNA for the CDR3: TGTGCCAGCGCCCCTCGGTCAACTAATGAAAAACTGTTTTTT.

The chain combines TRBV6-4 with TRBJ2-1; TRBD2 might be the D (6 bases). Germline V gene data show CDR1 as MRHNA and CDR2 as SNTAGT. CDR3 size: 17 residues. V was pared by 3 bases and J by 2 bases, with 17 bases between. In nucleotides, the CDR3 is TGTGCCAGCAGTGAATTGGGGGGTGGTATACCCTACAATGAGCAGTTCTTC. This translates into CASSELGGGIPYNEQFF.

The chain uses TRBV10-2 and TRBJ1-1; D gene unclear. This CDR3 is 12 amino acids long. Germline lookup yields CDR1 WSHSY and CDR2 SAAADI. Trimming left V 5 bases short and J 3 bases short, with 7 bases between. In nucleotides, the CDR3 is TGCGCCAGCAGTTTTACTGACACTGAAGCTTTCTTT. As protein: CASSFTDTEAFF.

The CDR3 region is CASSPSRTGFSGNTIYF. CDR3 in DNA: TGTGCCAGCAGCCCTTCGAGGACAGGATTCTCTGGAAACACCATATATTTT. The chain employs TRBV3-1 (or the pseudogene TRBV3-2) and TRBJ1-3, with 7 bases aligning to TRBD1. V was clipped by 4 bases and J by 0 bases; unmatched bases: 9. The CDR3 contains 17 residues. CDR1 LGHDT and CDR2 YNNKEL come from the germline V gene (reference sequence).

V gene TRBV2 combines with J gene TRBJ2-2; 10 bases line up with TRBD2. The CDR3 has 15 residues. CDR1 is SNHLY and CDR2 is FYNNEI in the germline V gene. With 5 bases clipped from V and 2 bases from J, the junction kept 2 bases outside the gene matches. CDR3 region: CASSLAGENTGELFF. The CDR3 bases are TGTGCCAGCAGTCTAGCGGGGGAAAACACCGGGGAGCTGTTTTTT.

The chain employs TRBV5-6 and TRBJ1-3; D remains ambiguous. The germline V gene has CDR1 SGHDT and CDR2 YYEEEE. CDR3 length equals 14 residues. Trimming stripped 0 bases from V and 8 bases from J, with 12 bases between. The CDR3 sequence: CASSLVAGMDTIYF. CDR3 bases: TGTGCCAGCAGCTTGGTAGCTGGTATGGACACCATATATTTT.

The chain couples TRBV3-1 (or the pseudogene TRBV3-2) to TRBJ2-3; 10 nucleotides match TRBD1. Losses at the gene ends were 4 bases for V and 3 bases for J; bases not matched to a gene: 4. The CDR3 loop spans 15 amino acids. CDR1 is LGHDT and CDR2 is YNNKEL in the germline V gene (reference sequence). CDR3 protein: CASSPTGGLTDTQYF. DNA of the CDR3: TGTGCCAGCAGCCCGACAGGGGGCTTGACAGATACGCAGTATTTT.

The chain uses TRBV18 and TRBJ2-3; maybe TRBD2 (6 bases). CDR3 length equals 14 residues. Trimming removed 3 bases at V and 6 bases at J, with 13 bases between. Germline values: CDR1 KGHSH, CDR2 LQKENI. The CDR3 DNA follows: TGTGCCAGCTCACCCGGGGGAATCGGGGATACGCAGTATTTT. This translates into CASSPGGIGDTQYF.

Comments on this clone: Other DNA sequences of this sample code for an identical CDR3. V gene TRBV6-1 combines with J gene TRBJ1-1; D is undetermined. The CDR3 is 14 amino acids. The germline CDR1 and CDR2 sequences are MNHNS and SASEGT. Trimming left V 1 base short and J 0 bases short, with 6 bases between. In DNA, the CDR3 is TGTGCCAGCAGTGAAGGGAGAATGAACACTGAAGCTTTCTTT. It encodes CASSEGRMNTEAFF.